This T cell receptor (beta chain) is drawn from a study of metastatic and nonmetastatic thyroid tumors. Study details: Repertoires from malignant and benign thyroid patients were compared across blood and tumor or nodule tissue. Overall study findings and caveats: In blood and tumor, TCR beta diversity was reportedly significantly higher in malignant thyroid tumors than in benign nodules.

Germline-derived CDR1 and CDR2 are LGHDT and YNNKEL (reference sequence). The CDR3 extends over 15 amino acids. This clone rates as medium-sized. The antigen remains unidentified. One end of the junction fails to match germline, which may point to a read error. Ahead of thyroid surgery, no patient had received treatment of any kind. Authors' data handling: It was from CDR3 differences across clinicopathological groups that a distant-metastasis classifier for papillary thyroid cancer was built. TCRdb re-called clones via MiXCR from the PCR reads. The V and J calls follow TCRdb's processing rather than the paper's. In the table there are around 23,000 clones, just over 20% of which are singletons.

The specimen sequenced was blood. This sequence was found in a female donor with papillary thyroid cancer or a benign thyroid nodule (not recorded which). Some clones in this sample may be carry-over from other donors' samples. V usage is TRBV3-1 and J usage is TRBJ2-5; no reliable D call. For the CDR3, the DNA is TGTGCCAGCAGCCAAGAGGGGATAGTTCAAGGGACCCAGTACTTC. Protein product: CASSQEGIVQGTQYF.